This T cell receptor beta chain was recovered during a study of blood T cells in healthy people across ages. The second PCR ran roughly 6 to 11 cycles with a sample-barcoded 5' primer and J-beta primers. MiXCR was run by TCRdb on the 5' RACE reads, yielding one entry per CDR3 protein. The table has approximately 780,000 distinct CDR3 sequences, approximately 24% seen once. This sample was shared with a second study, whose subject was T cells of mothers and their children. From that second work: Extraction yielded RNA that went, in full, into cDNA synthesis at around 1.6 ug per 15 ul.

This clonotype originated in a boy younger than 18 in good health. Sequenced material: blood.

CDR3 in amino acids: CASSLLGGSQPQHF. DNA for the CDR3: TGCGCCAGCAGCTTGTTGGGGGGCAGTCAGCCCCAGCATTTT. This chain uses TRBV5-1 with TRBJ1-5, with D possibly TRBD1 on 6 matching bases. Between the trimmed V and J ends, which lost 1 base and 6 bases, there was a span of 11 bases. Germline V gives CDR1 SGHRS, CDR2 YFSETQ. The CDR3 consists of 14 residues.